The 11 T cell receptor beta chains below come from one sample, sequenced in a study of regulatory T cells in long-lasting Graves disease. Time point indicated: newly diagnosed GD, antithyroid drugs for less than 3 months. Scientists built the TCR library using RNA that was extracted from PBMCs. With iRepertoire HTBI primers and Arm-PCR of CDR3 regions, TCR beta libraries were built. TCRdb fed the multiplex PCR reads into MiXCR, producing one record per CDR3 protein. In the table there are 420,000 or so distinct CDR3 sequences, roughly 15% of which are singletons. This same sample was also taken into another study, of T cells in Graves' hyperthyroidism and ophthalmopathy.

Specimen: peripheral blood mononuclear cells (PBMCs), collected at new diagnosis, from a patient treated with antithyroid drugs. The receptors derive from a woman aged 18 to 35 with Graves disease.

The V gene is TRBV28, the J gene TRBJ1-3, with 7 bases fitting TRBD1. This CDR3 spans 13 amino acids. Germline V gives CDR1 MDHEN, CDR2 SYDVKM. Trimming removed 8 bases from V and 7 bases from J; junction bases left unmatched: 8. Here the CDR3 reads CASAGGVWNTIYF. The CDR3, as DNA: TGTGCCAGCGCAGGGGGGGTGTGGAACACCATATATTTT.

The table lists this clonotype with a few counts. V is TRBV29-1 and J is TRBJ2-7, with D unclear. The germline V gene encodes CDR1 SQVTM and CDR2 ANQGSEA. The germline V and J ends were trimmed by 1 base and 1 base, with 5 bases remaining between them. The length of the CDR3 is 12 residues. CDR3 region: CSVEGQSYEQYF. CDR3 bases: TGCAGCGTTGAAGGGCAGTCCTACGAGCAGTACTTC.

This clonotype was detected many times. The chain combines TRBV5-1 with TRBJ2-1; no clear D gene. Germline CDR1 and CDR2: SGHRS and YFSETQ. The CDR3 covers 15 residues. V was cut by 4 bases and J by 1 base, with 12 bases left in between. CDR3 region: CASSLEVGSYNEQFF. The CDR3 DNA reads as TGCGCCAGCAGCCTCGAGGTGGGTTCCTACAATGAGCAGTTCTTC.

A few counts support this clonotype. The chain employs TRBV29-1 and TRBJ2-7, with 9 bases matching TRBD2. The CDR3 contains 13 residues. Germline V lookup: CDR1 SQVTM, CDR2 ANQGSEA. The V gene end was trimmed by 4 bases and the J gene end by 4 bases; junction bases not matched to a gene: 5. The CDR3: CSVVSGSIYEQYF. Written as DNA, the CDR3 is TGCAGCGTTGTTAGCGGGAGTATTTACGAGCAGTACTTC.

This clonotype was detected many times. V is TRBV27 and J is TRBJ2-1; 10 nucleotides agree with TRBD2. The V and J ends lost 2 bases and 4 bases, in that order; junction bases with no gene match: 5. Germline V gene sequence: CDR1 MNHEY, CDR2 SMNVEV (reference sequence). The CDR3 contains 16 residues. The CDR3 nucleotides read TGTGCCAGCAGTTTACGCGGACTAGCGGAATACAATGAGCAGTTCTTC. It specifies CASSLRGLAEYNEQFF.

With respect to this clonotype: A much larger clone sits a single nucleotide away, making a read error possible. This chain links TRBV6-2 or TRBV6-3 with TRBJ2-7, with 7 positions matching TRBD1. This CDR3 has 15 amino acids. Germline V CDR1 and CDR2: MNHEY, SVGEGT. With 5 bases clipped from V and 2 bases from J, the junction kept 9 bases outside the gene matches. The CDR3 reads CASSEGTENTYEQYF. The CDR3 bases are TGTGCCAGCAGTGAGGGGACAGAGAACACCTACGAGCAGTACTTC.

This clonotype was observed a handful of times. The V gene is TRBV9, the J gene TRBJ1-2, with 7 bases matching TRBD1. V lost 0 bases, J lost 3 bases, and 11 bases stayed unmatched. Germline CDR1 is SGDLS and CDR2 is YYNGEE. This CDR3 is 17 amino acids long. The CDR3 nucleotides read TGTGCCAGCAGCGTAGATCCATCAGGGGGGAATCACTATGGCTACACCTTC. Its translation is CASSVDPSGGNHYGYTF.

This clonotype has at least ten counts. The chain combines TRBV7-2 with TRBJ2-7; D is ambiguous. Trimming stripped 2 bases from V and 5 bases from J, with 4 bases between. The CDR3 has 11 amino acids. Per germline, CDR1 SGHTA and CDR2 FQGNSA. The CDR3 region is CASSLRHEQYF. CDR3 DNA sequence: TGTGCCAGCAGCTTAAGGCACGAGCAGTACTTC.

The table lists this clonotype with a few counts. The rearrangement uses TRBV20-1 and TRBJ1-5; TRBD1 aligns across 10 bases. Germline V lookup: CDR1 DFQATT, CDR2 SNEGSKA (reference sequence). This CDR3 has 17 amino acids. With 4 bases clipped from V and 1 base from J, the junction kept 10 bases outside the gene matches. Here the CDR3 reads CSAIDRGRGESNQPQHF. The DNA of the CDR3 is TGCAGTGCTATCGACAGGGGGCGAGGGGAGAGCAATCAGCCCCAGCATTTT.

Regarding this clonotype: This sequence may be a read error, since a much larger clone differs from it by one base. The chain employs TRBV7-8 and TRBJ2-5, with TRBD1 matching over 7 bases. The germline CDR1 and CDR2 sequences are SGHVS and FQNEAQ. The ends lost 11 bases at V and 11 bases at J; junction bases unmatched: 35. The CDR3 loop spans 19 amino acids. CDR3 sequence: CAGTTGTASTTRIPYEQYF. The CDR3 nucleotides read TGTGCCGGCACCACCGGGACAGCCTCGACTACCCGCATCCCTTATGAGCAGTACTTC.

At least ten counts were recorded for this clonotype. The chain is built from TRBV3-1 and TRBJ2-1; TRBD1 matches 11 bases. The end of the DNA fits TRBJ2-5 better, so the J call may be wrong. The CDR3 sequence is 20 residues long. Germline values: CDR1 LGHDT, CDR2 YNNKEL (reference sequence). The CDR3 spells CASSQDKRAGTGGDRLTQYF. DNA for the CDR3: TGTGCCAGCAGCCAAGATAAACGTGCCGGGACAGGGGGGGATAGGTTGACCCAGTACTTC.